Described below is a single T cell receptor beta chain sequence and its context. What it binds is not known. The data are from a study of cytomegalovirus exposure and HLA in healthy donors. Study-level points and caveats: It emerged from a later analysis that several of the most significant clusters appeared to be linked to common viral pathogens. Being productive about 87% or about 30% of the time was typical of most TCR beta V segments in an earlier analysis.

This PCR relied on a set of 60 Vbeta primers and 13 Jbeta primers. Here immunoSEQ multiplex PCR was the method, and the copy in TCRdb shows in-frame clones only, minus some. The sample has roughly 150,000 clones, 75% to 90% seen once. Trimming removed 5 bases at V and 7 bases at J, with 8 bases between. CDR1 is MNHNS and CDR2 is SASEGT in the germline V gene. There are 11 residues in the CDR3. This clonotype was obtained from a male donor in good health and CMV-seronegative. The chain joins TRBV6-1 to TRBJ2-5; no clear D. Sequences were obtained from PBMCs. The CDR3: CASSPPGTQYF. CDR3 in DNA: TGTGCCAGCAGTCCCCCCGGGACCCAGTACTTC.